Listed here are 31 T cell receptor beta chains from one sample, sequenced in a study of blood T cell repertoires in COVID-19. Generated by immunoSEQ multiplex PCR, the TCRdb table keeps only in-frame clones and is missing some. There are 60,000 to 75,000 clones in the sample; roughly 88% occur only once, and less than 2% lies in the top ten. What was sequenced was peripheral blood. These receptors came from a human donor in a cohort sampled during active COVID-19.

The gene calls are TRBV25-1 and TRBJ1-5; TRBD1 is a possible D gene (5 bases). V was cut by 2 bases and J by 7 bases, with 18 bases left in between. The CDR3 is 16 residues long. Germline CDR1 is MGHDK and CDR2 is SYGVNS. The CDR3 region has the DNA TGTGCCAGCAGTGAAGGGGCCAGCGGGGCGGAACAGCCCCAGCATTTT. It specifies CASSEGASGAEQPQHF.

The chain employs TRBV4-2 and TRBJ2-3; 8 bases match TRBD2. V lost 1 base, J lost 6 bases, and 9 bases stayed unmatched. This CDR3 spans 16 amino acids. The germline gives CDR1 LGHNA, CDR2 YNFKEQ. The CDR3 nucleotides read TGTGCCAGCAGCCAAGCGGCGAGCGGGAGCCTCGATACGCAGTATTTT. Its translation: CASSQAASGSLDTQYF.

The chain uses TRBV18 and TRBJ1-5; 7 bases line up with TRBD1. The CDR3 sequence is 12 residues long. Unmatched junction bases numbered 4, after V lost 6 bases and J lost 8 bases. The germline V gene has CDR1 KGHSH and CDR2 LQKENI. As DNA, the CDR3 is TGTGCCAGCTCCGAGGGGGCAGAGCCCCAGCATTTT. It specifies CASSEGAEPQHF. Full variable domain (remainder filled in from reference TRBV18 and TRBJ1-5): NAGVMQNPRHLVRRRGQEARLRCSPMKGHSHVYWYRQLPEEGLKFMVYLQKENIIDESGMPKERFSAEFPKEGPSILRIQQVVRGDSAAYFCASSEGAEPQHFGDGTRLSIL.

The J gene is TRBJ2-7, the V gene TRBV19; 8 nucleotides align to TRBD1. CDR1 LNHDA and CDR2 SQIVND come from the germline V gene (reference sequence). The CDR3 is made up of 15 amino acids. With V trimmed by 6 bases and J by 1 base, 8 bases remained unmatched. In nucleotides, the CDR3 is TGTGCCAGTAGGCTAGGACAGGGCGGATCCTACGAGCAGTACTTC. This codes for CASRLGQGGSYEQYF.

This clone was found once. The chain links TRBV10-3 to TRBJ2-1; 11 positions agree with TRBD2. The CDR3 extends over 20 amino acids. Germline V lookup: CDR1 ENHRY, CDR2 SYGVKD. The ends lost 0 bases at V and 1 base at J; junction bases unmatched: 11. This CDR3 reads CAISESTSGRYSRSYNEQFF. The DNA of the CDR3 is TGTGCCATCAGTGAGTCCACTAGCGGGAGATACTCGAGATCCTACAATGAGCAGTTCTTC.

The V gene is TRBV6-5, the J gene TRBJ2-7, with a weak D call TRBD1 (6 bases). V lost 0 bases and J 1 base, leaving 7 bases between the germline ends. This CDR3 region has 14 residues. Per the germline V gene, CDR1 is MNHEY and CDR2 is SVGAGI. The CDR3 bases are TGTGCCAGCAGTTACTCTGGACAGTCCTACGAGCAGTACTTC. This gives the protein CASSYSGQSYEQYF.

The chain employs TRBV19 and TRBJ2-7, with a weak D call TRBD1 (5 bases). The V end was cut by 5 bases, the J end by 4 bases, with 21 bases between. The germline V gene has CDR1 LNHDA and CDR2 SQIVND (reference sequence). There are 16 residues in the CDR3. CDR3 residues: CASSLRATDNYYEQYF. The CDR3 DNA sequence: TGTGCCAGTAGTCTCCGTGCGACAGACAACTATTACGAGCAGTACTTC.

The gene calls are TRBV28 and TRBJ2-7, with 8 nucleotides matching TRBD1. CDR1 is MDHEN, CDR2 SYDVKM, per germline. Trimming cost V 3 bases and J 1 base; bases outside gene matches: 5. This CDR3 comprises 15 residues. The CDR3 region is CASSLQGALSYEQYF. CDR3 bases: TGTGCCAGCAGTTTGCAGGGGGCCCTATCCTACGAGCAGTACTTC.

The chain carries TRBV3-1 (or the pseudogene TRBV3-2) and TRBJ2-2; a weak D match, TRBD1 (8 bases). The germline V gene encodes CDR1 LGHDT and CDR2 YNNKEL (reference sequence). V lost 4 bases, J lost 3 bases, and 15 bases lay in between. The CDR3 is made up of 16 amino acids. As DNA, the CDR3 is TGTGCCAGCAGCCTTAGGACAGGGAGGGACACCGGGGAGCTGTTTTTT. Translation: CASSLRTGRDTGELFF.

V and J are TRBV5-1 and TRBJ2-3, with D possibly being TRBD2 (6 bases). Per the germline V gene, CDR1 is SGHRS and CDR2 is YFSETQ. V was clipped by 2 bases and J by 6 bases, with 10 bases between them. This CDR3 has 13 residues. The CDR3 sequence is CASSFPGDDTQYF. The CDR3 DNA is TGCGCCAGCAGCTTTCCGGGAGATGATACGCAGTATTTT.

This chain joins TRBV28 and TRBJ2-7, with 7 bases that match TRBD1. V trimming: 7 bases; J trimming: 7 bases; junction bases outside the gene matches: 16. Germline CDR1 MDHEN, CDR2 SYDVKM. The CDR3 sequence is 15 residues long. CDR3 sequence reads: CASKQGPRGAGEQYF. The CDR3 DNA is TGTGCCAGCAAACAGGGGCCCCGAGGGGCTGGAGAGCAGTACTTC.

The chain combines TRBV19 with TRBJ2-1; 7 nucleotides match TRBD2. The germline gives CDR1 LNHDA, CDR2 SQIVND (reference sequence). The CDR3 runs 20 residues. V lost 0 bases and J lost 2; bases outside the gene matches: 16. CDR3 sequence reads: CASSIDPAGAGGSPYNEQFF. CDR3 DNA sequence: TGTGCCAGTAGTATAGATCCGGCGGGAGCAGGAGGAAGCCCCTACAATGAGCAGTTCTTC.

The gene calls are TRBV5-8 and TRBJ2-7; 7 nucleotides align to TRBD2. The V and J ends lost 3 bases and 2 bases, in that order; junction bases with no gene match: 8. The CDR3 sequence is 15 residues long. Germline assignment: CDR1 SGHTS and CDR2 YDEGEE. The CDR3 is CASSSGGSSAYEQYF. The CDR3 DNA reads as TGTGCCAGCAGCTCCGGGGGGAGTTCTGCCTACGAGCAGTACTTC.

The gene calls are TRBV18 and TRBJ1-2; the match to TRBD1 covers 8 bases. Trimming removed 3 bases from V and 4 bases from J; junction bases left unmatched: 7. This CDR3 comprises 15 residues. Germline CDR1 is KGHSH and CDR2 is LQKENI. The CDR3 DNA sequence: TGTGCCAGCTCACCGCGACAGGGGCGGATCTATGGCTACACCTTC. This encodes CASSPRQGRIYGYTF.

V and J are TRBV6-5 and TRBJ1-5; TRBD1 aligns across 12 bases. Germline values: CDR1 MNHEY, CDR2 SVGAGI. The CDR3 spans 15 residues. After removal of 6 bases from V and 6 bases from J, the junction contained 6 bases not matched to a gene. The chain's CDR3 is CASSEGQGAGQPQHF. CDR3 DNA sequence: TGTGCCAGCAGCGAGGGACAGGGGGCCGGTCAGCCCCAGCATTTT.

V and J are TRBV4-1 and TRBJ1-2; D perhaps matches TRBD1 (6 bases). V dropped 1 base and J dropped 4 bases, with 13 bases sitting between them. The V gene's germline CDR1 is MGHRA and CDR2 YSYEKL. This CDR3 region has 15 residues. The chain's CDR3 is CASSQVTGQVYGYTF. The CDR3 DNA reads TGCGCCAGCAGCCAAGTTACAGGGCAAGTCTATGGCTACACCTTC.

CDR3 region: CASSPAPSRGRAEEQYF. In nucleotides, the CDR3 is TGTGCCAGCTCCCCGGCCCCCAGCCGCGGGAGGGCCGAAGAGCAGTACTTC. The chain joins TRBV7-2 to TRBJ2-7; the match to TRBD2 covers 9 bases. With V trimmed by 8 bases and J by 7 bases, 21 bases remained unmatched. Germline V gene sequence: CDR1 SGHTA, CDR2 FQGNSA. This CDR3 contains 17 residues.

This sequence joins TRBV7-9 and TRBJ1-1; D remains ambiguous. The length of the CDR3 is 14 residues. CDR1 and CDR2 from the germline V gene are SEHNR and FQNEAQ (reference sequence). V was pared by 5 bases and J by 3 bases, with 13 bases between. The CDR3 DNA sequence: TGTGCCAGCAGCCCTACTACCGTTTACACTGAAGCTTTCTTT. It encodes CASSPTTVYTEAFF.

The chain employs TRBV19 and TRBJ2-1; 14 bases fit TRBD2. The junction had 12 bases not matched to a gene; V was cut back by 6 bases and J by 5 bases. Germline-derived CDR1 and CDR2 are LNHDA and SQIVND (reference sequence). This CDR3 is built from 18 residues. For the CDR3, the DNA is TGTGCCAGTAGCCCGGGACTAGCGGGAGTACAACTAGACAATGAGCAGTTCTTC. This gives the protein CASSPGLAGVQLDNEQFF. The full variable domain, completed using reference TRBV19 and TRBJ2-1, is DGGITQSPKYLFRKEGQNVTLSCEQNLNHDAMYWYRQDPGQGLRLIYYSQIVNDFQKGDIAEGYSVSREKKESFPLTVTSAQKNPTAFYLCASSPGLAGVQLDNEQFFGPGTRLTVL.

Remarks on this clone: An end of the junction does not agree with germline; a read error may underlie this. The CDR3 nucleotides read TGTGCCAGCAGCTTTGGGACTAGCGGGAGGAACGCCGGGGAGCTGTTTTTT. Encoded protein: CASSFGTSGRNAGELFF. The V gene is TRBV7-7, the J gene TRBJ2-2; 15 nucleotides align to TRBD2. The germline V gene encodes CDR1 SSHAT and CDR2 FNYEAQ (reference sequence). The CDR3 runs to 17 residues.

This chain links TRBV7-9 with TRBJ2-1, with 13 bases aligning to TRBD2. The ends lost 5 bases at V and 9 bases at J; junction bases unmatched: 10. CDR3 length: 16 residues. Germline V gene data show CDR1 as SEHNR and CDR2 as FQNEAQ (reference sequence). DNA for the CDR3: TGTGCCAGCAGCCCAGACCGACTAGCGGGGGGAGGTGAGCAGTTCTTC. Encoded protein: CASSPDRLAGGGEQFF.

The chain combines TRBV11-3 with TRBJ2-2, with 8 bases aligning to TRBD2. V trimming: 5 bases; J trimming: 3 bases; junction bases outside the gene matches: 5. The CDR3 runs to 15 residues. CDR1 and CDR2 (germline): SGHNT, YENEEA. The CDR3 loop reads CASSPPGRDTGELFF. CDR3 DNA sequence: TGTGCCAGCAGCCCGCCCGGGAGGGACACCGGGGAGCTGTTTTTT.

This clone came up once. The chain joins TRBV12-5 to TRBJ2-7; a weak D match, TRBD1 (5 bases). Germline CDR1 LGHNT, CDR2 FRNRAP. The CDR3 has 16 residues. V was trimmed by 5 bases and J by 0 bases, leaving 17 bases between them. The CDR3 sequence: CASGGLGATSSYEQYF. DNA for the CDR3: TGTGCTAGTGGTGGCCTTGGGGCCACCAGCTCCTACGAGCAGTACTTC.

The rearrangement uses TRBV15 and TRBJ1-1, with D uncertain. Germline CDR1 and CDR2: LNHNV and YYDKDF (reference sequence). V gave up 1 base and J gave up 10 bases, with 16 bases separating them. This CDR3 contains 14 residues. The CDR3 sequence is CATSRVLEARIAFF. The CDR3, as DNA: TGTGCCACCAGCAGAGTTTTAGAGGCCCGAATAGCTTTCTTT.

This sequence joins TRBV7-2 and TRBJ2-1; 11 nucleotides line up with TRBD1. Germline loops: CDR1 SGHTA, CDR2 FQGNSA. Germline trimming cut 0 bases from V and 8 bases from J; bases unmatched to any gene: 15. The CDR3 has 19 residues. The CDR3 here is CASSLADRGRSLGGDEQFF. For the CDR3, the DNA is TGTGCCAGCAGCTTAGCGGACAGGGGGCGAAGTCTAGGGGGTGATGAGCAGTTCTTC.

This rearrangement joins TRBV9 to TRBJ2-1, with TRBD2 identical over 9 bases. V was clipped by 2 bases and J by 2 bases; unmatched bases: 8. The CDR3 runs to 17 residues. Germline CDR1 reads SGDLS; CDR2 reads YYNGEE. The CDR3 sequence: CASSVTLTSGPYNEQFF. The CDR3 DNA follows: TGTGCCAGCAGCGTTACCCTGACTAGCGGACCCTACAATGAGCAGTTCTTC.

This chain connects TRBV4-2 to TRBJ2-1, with D possibly being TRBD2 (6 bases). CDR3 length equals 17 residues. CDR1 and CDR2 (germline): LGHNA, YNFKEQ. Trimming removed 0 bases at V and 10 bases at J, with 22 bases between. DNA for the CDR3: TGTGCCAGCAGCCAAGAGGTTGATCTTGCGGGGCAGGGAGAGCAGTTCTTC. Its translation: CASSQEVDLAGQGEQFF.

The chain combines TRBV28 with TRBJ1-1; the match to TRBD1 covers 7 bases. This CDR3 spans 16 amino acids. Trimming took 8 bases from V and 1 from J; bases not matched to a gene: 13. Germline-derived CDR1 and CDR2 are MDHEN and SYDVKM. In DNA form, the CDR3 reads TGTGCCAGCCGCGAATCCAGGGGGTTTGCGAACACTGAAGCTTTCTTT. Translating gives CASRESRGFANTEAFF. Full variable domain (rest looked up from reference TRBV28 and TRBJ1-1): DVKVTQSSRYLVKRTGEKVFLECVQDMDHENMFWYRQDPGLGLRLIYFSYDVKMKEKGDIPEGYSVSREKKERFSLILESASTNQTSMYLCASRESRGFANTEAFFGQGTRLTVV.

J is TRBJ2-7 and V is TRBV19; 8 bases agree with TRBD1. The germline CDR1 and CDR2 sequences are LNHDA and SQIVND (reference sequence). Trimming cost V 4 bases and J 6 bases; bases outside gene matches: 5. The CDR3 has 13 residues. The CDR3 bases are TGTGCCAGTAGTAACGCCGGGACAGGCGAGCAGTACTTC. Protein: CASSNAGTGEQYF.

V usage is TRBV6-4 and J usage is TRBJ2-3, with 11 bases fitting TRBD2. V shed 3 bases, J shed 5 bases, and the junction held 4 bases outside the gene matches. Germline V lookup: CDR1 MRHNA, CDR2 SNTAGT. The CDR3 runs 15 residues. The CDR3 is CASSEQTSGKDTQYF. The CDR3 coding sequence is TGTGCCAGCAGTGAGCAGACTAGCGGGAAAGATACGCAGTATTTT.

V gene TRBV5-6 combines with J gene TRBJ1-1; 7 nucleotides match TRBD1. The CDR3 loop spans 14 amino acids. V lost 3 bases to trimming and J lost 5 bases; unmatched junction nucleotides: 7. The germline V gene encodes CDR1 SGHDT and CDR2 YYEEEE. The chain's CDR3 is CASSSRGRGTEAFF. The DNA for the CDR3 is TGTGCCAGCAGCTCGAGGGGGCGGGGAACTGAAGCTTTCTTT.